This T cell receptor (beta chain) appears in the sequencing data of a study of CD8 T cells in Susac syndrome (dated by TCRdb to the late 2010s). Some background on the complete study: Of the Susac syndrome patients who were sequenced, about eight were in clinical remission while more than five had clinically active disease. At the time of blood withdrawal, Susac syndrome patients were either therapy-naive, taking corticosteroids (with some also receiving IVIg), or on IVIg alone. Whether CD8+ T cell activation and differentiation in Susac syndrome was antigen driven was tested using repertoire sequencing. General findings and caveats noted by the study authors: The number of individuals in the TCR sequencing and HLA analysis was acknowledged as relatively small. The CD4+ T cell repertoire of patients with Susac syndrome showed no detectable clonal expansion.

Comments on this clonotype: Its antigen is currently not known. Per-nucleotide qualities are absent, and no much larger clonotype sits a single base away.

RNA was extracted using the RNeasy kit, and about 0.45 to 1 ug of the RNA was reverse transcribed with random hexamers. TCR beta CDR3 regions were amplified with the immunoSEQ multiplex PCR assay covering 54 Vbeta and 13 Jbeta segments. To correct PCR amplification bias, a synthetic template baseline was used for both primer optimization and computational correction. Per the authors' processing: Reads were annotated to V, D and J genes per IMGT and analyzed with immunoSEQ Analyzer, keeping only productive sequences. Clonality was calculated as one minus the Shannon entropy normalized by log2 of the number of productive unique sequences. Public and private clones were assessed among the 100 most prevalent clones of each patient and control. Clones were defined as Susac-specific if absent from the healthy and MS cohorts, from 1052 published viral clones and from other ImmuneACCESS disease sequences. TCRdb itself trimmed the public reads at Q25 with fastp, ran MiXCR and retained productive beta chains. Every distinct CDR3 protein forms one entry, paired with its most common genes and DNA. For this entry, the V and J calls and clone size follow TCRdb and not the study's own pipeline. Across this sample there are about 140,000 distinct CDR3 sequences, with 85% to 95% seen only once. The top ten clones comprise about 0.15% of the sample.

The CDR3 has 15 amino acids, counting the end cysteine and phenylalanine. Only the CDR3 portion is preserved as DNA: 45 bases, with reading frame beginning at the first base. V is cut by 9 bases and J by 4 bases, and the space between the germline ends is 18 bases. The CDR1 and CDR2 encoded by the germline V gene (reference sequence) are MNHEY and SMNVEV. High-throughput TCR beta sequencing profiled peripheral blood CD8+ and CD4+ T cells from healthy donors, Susac syndrome patients and multiple sclerosis patients. The Susac syndrome patients fulfilled recently defined diagnostic criteria for definite or probable disease. CD8+ TEMRA cells were enriched by FACS, while bulk CD8+ and CD4+ T cells were purified by magnetic negative isolation. Blood was collected in EDTA tubes and processed within 24 hours, with PBMCs isolated through density gradient centrifugation. PBMCs intended for TCR sequencing were frozen in liquid nitrogen and were later thawed in a 37 degrees C water bath. Purity of sorted or isolated CD4+, CD8+ and CD8+ TEMRA cells was at least 90%.

The sequence joins TRBV27 to TRBJ1-4, with TRBD1 perhaps the D gene, on 6 matching bases. The specimen sequenced was CD4+ T cells from PBMCs. The sequence was collected from a human donor with Susac syndrome. The CDR3 protein: CARLPTGRINEKLFF. The nucleotides read TGTGCCAGACTCCCGACAGGACGAATTAATGAAAAACTGTTTTTT.